Sequencing of this T cell receptor (beta chain) was carried out in a study of cytomegalovirus exposure and HLA in healthy donors. Across the study: Inside one of the first data releases sat some 85 million unique TCRs taken from HLA-typed donors.

In the PCR, 60 Vbeta and 13 Jbeta primers were used. The method was immunoSEQ multiplex PCR; TCRdb's version includes in-frame clones alone and lacks a portion of them. The repertoire holds approximately 220,000 clones, roughly 80% seen once, with 1.1% to 1.5% in the top ten. To note about this clone: Its antigen is as yet unknown.

General study results and limits: The authors considered a cluster of highly shared sequence variants likely to be a sequencing artifact. Association with HLA alleles at 0.05 false discovery rate was found for 15,000 or so TCR beta sequences in a later analysis. Indistinguishable V segments, including TRBV6-2 and TRBV6-3, were excluded.

The V end lost 0 bases, the J end lost 7 bases, and 13 bases lay between the germline ends. CDR1 is SGDLS, CDR2 YYNGEE, per germline. This CDR3 has 15 amino acids. The sequencing input was PBMCs. The origin of this receptor is a girl aged 10-17 years in good health and CMV-seronegative. The J gene is TRBJ2-2, the V gene TRBV9; D is perhaps TRBD1 (5 bases). The DNA for the CDR3 is TGTGCCAGCAGCGTAGTGCGTGGGGCCGGCGGGGAGCTGTTTTTT. Protein: CASSVVRGAGGELFF.